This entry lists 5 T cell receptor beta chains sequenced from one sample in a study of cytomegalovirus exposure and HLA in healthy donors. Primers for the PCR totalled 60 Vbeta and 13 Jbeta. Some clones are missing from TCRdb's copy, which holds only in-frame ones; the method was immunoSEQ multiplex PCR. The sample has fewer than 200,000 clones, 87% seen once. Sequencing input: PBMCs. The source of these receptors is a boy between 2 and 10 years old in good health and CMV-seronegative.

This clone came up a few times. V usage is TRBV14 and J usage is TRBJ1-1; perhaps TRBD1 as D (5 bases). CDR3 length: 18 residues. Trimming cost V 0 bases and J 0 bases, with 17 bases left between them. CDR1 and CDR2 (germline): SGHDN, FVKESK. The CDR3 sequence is CASSQEHKVTALNTEAFF. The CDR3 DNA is TGTGCCAGCAGCCAAGAGCATAAGGTGACAGCCCTGAACACTGAAGCTTTCTTT.

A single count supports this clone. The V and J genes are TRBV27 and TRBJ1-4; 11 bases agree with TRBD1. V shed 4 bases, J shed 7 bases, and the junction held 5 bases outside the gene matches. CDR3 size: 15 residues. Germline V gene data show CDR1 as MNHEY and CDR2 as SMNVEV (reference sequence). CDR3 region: CASSSTGQGVEKLFF. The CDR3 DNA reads TGTGCCAGCAGTTCGACGGGACAGGGGGTTGAAAAACTGTTTTTT.

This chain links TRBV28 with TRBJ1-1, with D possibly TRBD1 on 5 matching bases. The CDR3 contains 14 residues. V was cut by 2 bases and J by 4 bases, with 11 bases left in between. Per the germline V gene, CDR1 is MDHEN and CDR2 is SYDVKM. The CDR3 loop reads CASSLLPGITEAFF. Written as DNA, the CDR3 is TGTGCCAGCAGTTTACTTCCAGGGATCACTGAAGCTTTCTTT.

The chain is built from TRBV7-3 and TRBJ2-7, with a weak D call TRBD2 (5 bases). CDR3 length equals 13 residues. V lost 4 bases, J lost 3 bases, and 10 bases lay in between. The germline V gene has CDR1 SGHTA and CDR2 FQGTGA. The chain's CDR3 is CASSWAEGYEQYF. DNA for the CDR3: TGTGCCAGCAGCTGGGCCGAGGGCTACGAGCAGTACTTC.

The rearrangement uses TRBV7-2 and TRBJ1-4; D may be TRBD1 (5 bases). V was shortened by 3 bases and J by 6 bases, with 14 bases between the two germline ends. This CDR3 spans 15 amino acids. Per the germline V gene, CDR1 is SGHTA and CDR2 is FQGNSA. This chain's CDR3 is CASSFVSDRYEKLFF. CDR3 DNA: TGTGCCAGCAGCTTCGTATCCGACAGATATGAAAAACTGTTTTTT.